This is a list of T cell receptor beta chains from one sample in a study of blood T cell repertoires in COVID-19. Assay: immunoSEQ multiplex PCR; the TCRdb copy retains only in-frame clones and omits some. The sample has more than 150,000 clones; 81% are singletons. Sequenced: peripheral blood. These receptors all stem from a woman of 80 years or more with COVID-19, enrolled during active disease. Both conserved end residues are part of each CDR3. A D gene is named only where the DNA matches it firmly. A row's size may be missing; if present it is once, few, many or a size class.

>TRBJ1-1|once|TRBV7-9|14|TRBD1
TGTGCCAGCAGCCCAACAGGGGTGAGCACTGAAGCTTTCTTT
CASSPTGVSTEAFF
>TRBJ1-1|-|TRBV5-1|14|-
TGCGCCAGCAGCTTGGCCAACAGCAACACTGAAGCTTTCTTT
CASSLANSNTEAFF
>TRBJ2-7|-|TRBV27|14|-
TGTGCCAGCAGTTTTCGGGGAACTGTCTACGAGCAGTACTTC
CASSFRGTVYEQYF
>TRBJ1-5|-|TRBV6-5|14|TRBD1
TGTGCCAGCAGGGCCGGGACAGGGTATCAGCCCCAGCATTTT
CASRAGTGYQPQHF
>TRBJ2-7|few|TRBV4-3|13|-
TGCGCCAGCAGCCAAGATCTCAGGGACGAGCAGTACTTC
CASSQDLRDEQYF
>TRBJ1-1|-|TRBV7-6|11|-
TGTGCCAGCAGTTCTACAGGGGAAGCTTTCTTT
CASSSTGEAFF
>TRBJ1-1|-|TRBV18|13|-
TGTGCCAGCTCACGTGCGATGAACACTGAAGCTTTCTTT
CASSRAMNTEAFF
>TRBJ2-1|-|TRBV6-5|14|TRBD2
TGTGCCAGCAGTCTCGGGGGGGATAAGGGAGAGCAGTTCTTC
CASSLGGDKGEQFF
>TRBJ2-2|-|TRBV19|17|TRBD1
TGTGCCAGTAGTGACCCAAGACAGGGGAGGAACACCGGGGAGCTGTTTTTT
CASSDPRQGRNTGELFF
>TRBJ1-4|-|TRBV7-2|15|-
TGTGCCAGCAGCTTAGGAGAAAGGGCGGGGGAAAAACTGTTTTTT
CASSLGERAGEKLFF
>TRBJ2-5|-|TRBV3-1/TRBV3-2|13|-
TGTGCCAGCAGCCAAGGCCGACGGGGGACCCAGTACTTC
CASSQGRRGTQYF
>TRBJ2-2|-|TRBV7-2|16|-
TGTGCCAGCAGCTTAGGACCTGAGCGGCCCGGCGGGGAGCTGTTTTTT
CASSLGPERPGGELFF
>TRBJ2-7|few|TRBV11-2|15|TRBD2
TGTGCCAGCAGTTCATACATCGGGACTAGCTACGAGCAGTACTTC
CASSSYIGTSYEQYF
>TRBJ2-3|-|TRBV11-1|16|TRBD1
TGTGCCAGCAGACCCGACCGACAGGGATGGGGAGATACGCAGTATTTT
CASRPDRQGWGDTQYF
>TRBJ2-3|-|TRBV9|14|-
TGTGCCAGCAGACGGTGGGGGGACACAGATACGCAGTATTTT
CASRRWGDTDTQYF
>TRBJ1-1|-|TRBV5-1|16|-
TGCGCCAGCAGCTACAGGGTCAGGTTAGGGAACACTGAAGCTTTCTTT
CASSYRVRLGNTEAFF
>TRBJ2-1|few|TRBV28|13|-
TGTGCCAGCAGGGCAGGGGGGTACAATGAGCAGTTCTTC
CASRAGGYNEQFF